This passage covers 14 T cell receptor beta chains from one sample sequenced in a study of beta chain features in type 1 diabetes. The isolated RNA, all of it, was reverse transcribed, so expressed TCRB transcripts were what got sequenced. Measured with immunoSEQ multiplex PCR; TCRdb has only the in-frame clones, and not every one. This table holds about 320,000 clones, around 15% found once. Material for sequencing was central memory CD4+ T cells from blood. These receptors were taken from a man aged 25-40 years in good health.

The gene calls are TRBV30 and TRBJ2-7; the D gene is possibly TRBD2 (5 bases). Trimming took 0 bases from V and 2 from J, leaving 17 bases between them. This CDR3 is built from 16 residues. Per germline, CDR1 GTSNPN and CDR2 SVGIG (reference sequence). The DNA of the CDR3 is TGTGCCTGGAGTGTAAGCCTAGCCACCCGGACCTACGAGCAGTACGTC. It encodes CAWSVSLATRTYEQYV.

This clone has a handful of counts. This chain connects TRBV12-5 to TRBJ2-1, with D possibly matching TRBD2 (5 bases). The CDR3 consists of 14 residues. Trimming cost V 4 bases and J 8 bases, with 15 bases left between them. In germline, CDR1 is LGHNT, CDR2 FRNRAP. The CDR3 protein is CASGSDLPRDEQFF. CDR3 DNA: TGTGCTAGTGGTTCGGACCTCCCGAGGGATGAGCAGTTCTTC.

This clone was seen many times. The chain recombines TRBV4-1 with TRBJ2-1; 12 bases are a match to TRBD2. The J segment lost 2 bases and the V segment lost 1 base, leaving 0 bases of the junction unmatched. CDR3 length: 16 residues. CDR1 MGHRA and CDR2 YSYEKL come from the germline V gene. The CDR3 DNA is TGCGCCAGCAGCCAAGCTAGCGGGGGGGCCTACAATGAGCAGTTCTTC. As protein: CASSQASGGAYNEQFF.

This clone was observed a few times. This sequence joins TRBV6-5 and TRBJ1-1, with a tentative D call TRBD1 (5 bases). In germline, CDR1 is MNHEY, CDR2 SVGAGI. The CDR3 sequence is 12 residues long. V lost 7 bases and J 6 bases, leaving 12 bases between the germline ends. The CDR3 DNA follows: TGTGCCAGCATTTTCGGGGCTTCTGAAGCTTTCTTT. Amino acid sequence: CASIFGASEAFF.

The chain carries TRBV7-9 and TRBJ2-1; D ambiguous. Trimming removed 6 bases at V and 2 bases at J, with 5 bases between. Germline values: CDR1 SEHNR, CDR2 FQNEAQ (reference sequence). The CDR3 is 12 amino acids. The CDR3 sequence is CASRGTYNEQFF. DNA of the CDR3: TGTGCCAGCAGAGGGACCTACAATGAGCAGTTCTTC.

The table lists this clone with a few counts. This may come from a read error, since a much larger clone is one base off. Other DNA sequences in the same sample also yield this CDR3. The rearrangement uses TRBV4-1 and TRBJ2-5; 9 nucleotides line up with TRBD2. The CDR3 is made up of 16 amino acids. Looked up from germline, CDR1 is MGHRA and CDR2 is YSYEKL. Trimming at V came to 1 base and at J to 5 bases, leaving 8 bases not matched to a gene. The CDR3: CASSQASAGGKETQYF. CDR3 nucleotide sequence: TGCGCCAGCAGCCAAGCCTCGGCGGGAGGGAAGGAGACCCAGTACTTC.

This clone occurred many times. The CDR3 DNA is TGCGCCAGCAGCCAAGGTCCGGGGCTCGAGCAGTACTTC. Protein: CASSQGPGLEQYF. The J gene is TRBJ2-7, the V gene TRBV4-1; D possibly uses TRBD1 or TRBD2 (5 bases each). This CDR3 spans 13 amino acids. Germline loops: CDR1 MGHRA, CDR2 YSYEKL. V shed 1 base and J shed 6 bases, with 10 bases lying between them.

The chain employs TRBV19 and TRBJ1-1; D is unresolved. Germline values: CDR1 LNHDA, CDR2 SQIVND (reference sequence). V was pared by 5 bases and J by 0 bases, with 13 bases between. CDR3 size: 15 residues. The CDR3 DNA sequence: TGTGCCAGTAGTTCACGACGGATAGTGAACACTGAAGCTTTCTTT. It specifies CASSSRRIVNTEAFF.

This clone was seen only a few times. The V call is TRBV4-1, the J call TRBJ2-5; TRBD1 matches at 9 bases. CDR3 size: 14 residues. The ends lost 0 bases at V and 7 bases at J; junction bases unmatched: 3. CDR1 and CDR2 (germline): MGHRA, YSYEKL. The CDR3 region has the DNA TGCGCCAGCAGCCAAGAACGACAGGGGGGGACCCAGTACTTC. This translates into CASSQERQGGTQYF.

This clone has only a few counts. The chain recombines TRBV9 with TRBJ2-2; D perhaps matches TRBD1 (7 bases). Germline assignment: CDR1 SGDLS and CDR2 YYNGEE. The CDR3 loop spans 14 amino acids. The V end lost 4 bases, the J end lost 4 bases, and 11 bases lay between the germline ends. The CDR3: CASSFQGGTGELFF. For the CDR3, the DNA is TGTGCCAGCAGCTTTCAGGGGGGCACCGGGGAGCTGTTTTTT.

J is TRBJ1-5 and V is TRBV7-8; TRBD1 agrees at 7 bases. The germline V gene encodes CDR1 SGHVS and CDR2 FQNEAQ. V lost 4 bases and J lost 8; bases outside the gene matches: 11. This CDR3 comprises 15 residues. The CDR3 reads CASSSDTGEGEPQHF. In DNA form, the CDR3 reads TGTGCCAGCAGCTCAGATACAGGGGAAGGAGAGCCCCAGCATTTT.

V gene TRBV2 combines with J gene TRBJ2-2, with 10 bases matching TRBD1. Germline lookup yields CDR1 SNHLY and CDR2 FYNNEI. V trimming: 10 bases; J trimming: 8 bases; junction bases outside the gene matches: 4. This CDR3 spans 12 amino acids. The CDR3 sequence is CAIDRGPGELFF. The CDR3 DNA reads TGTGCCATCGACAGGGGGCCGGGGGAGCTGTTTTTT.

CDR3 in DNA: TGTGCCTGGAGTGGGCAGGGGACCCAGTACTTC. Encoded protein: CAWSGQGTQYF. The chain has TRBV30 and TRBJ2-5, with a tentative D call TRBD1 (5 bases). The CDR3 is 11 amino acids. Per the germline V gene, CDR1 is GTSNPN and CDR2 is SVGIG (reference sequence). V was trimmed by 1 base and J by 7 bases, leaving 7 bases between them.

The chain joins TRBV30 to TRBJ2-1; the D is unclear. Germline V gene sequence: CDR1 GTSNPN, CDR2 SVGIG (reference sequence). Trimming removed 8 bases from V and 1 base from J, with 9 bases in between. The CDR3 has 12 amino acids. DNA for the CDR3: TGTGCCGGGGTCAGTTCCTACAATGAGCAGTTCTTC. The encoded protein is CAGVSSYNEQFF. The full variable domain, rest sourced from reference TRBV30 and TRBJ2-1, is SQTIHQWPATLVQPVGSPLSLECTVEGTSNPNLYWYRQAAGRGLQLLFYSVGIGQISSEVPQNLSASRPQDRQFILSSKKLLLSDSGFYLCAGVSSYNEQFFGPGTRLTVL.